A single sample gave rise to the 30 T cell receptor beta chains below, sequenced in a study of metastatic and nonmetastatic thyroid tumors. TCRdb re-clonotyped the PCR reads via MiXCR. The data hold some 15,000 clones, with roughly 28% observed a single time. No treatment had been given to any patient before thyroid surgery. The sequenced sample consisted of tumor tissue. These receptors were collected from a female donor with papillary thyroid cancer or a benign thyroid nodule (not recorded which). Some clones in this sample may be carry-over from other donors' samples.

The chain is built from TRBV6-1 and TRBJ2-7; TRBD2 matches at 8 bases. The CDR3 sequence is 15 residues long. Germline lookup yields CDR1 MNHNS and CDR2 SASEGT. With 7 bases clipped from V and 6 bases from J, the junction kept 14 bases outside the gene matches. The CDR3 region is CASTLGPSGGPEQYF. The CDR3 DNA follows: TGTGCCAGCACTCTAGGACCGAGCGGGGGCCCCGAGCAGTACTTC.

This chain uses TRBV28 with TRBJ1-5, with 10 bases lining up with TRBD1. V trimming: 6 bases; J trimming: 2 bases; junction bases outside the gene matches: 7. CDR1 and CDR2 from the germline V gene are MDHEN and SYDVKM. The CDR3 runs to 16 residues. The CDR3 loop reads CASRIGTGAGNQPQHF. Written as DNA, the CDR3 is TGTGCCAGCAGGATAGGGACAGGGGCGGGCAATCAGCCCCAGCATTTT.

This clone occurred a few times. The CDR3 region has the DNA TGTGCCAGCAGTCTTCCCGGGACAGGTAACCATGAGCAGTTCTTC. It encodes CASSLPGTGNHEQFF. The chain couples TRBV28 to TRBJ2-1, with 8 nucleotides matching TRBD1. Unmatched junction bases numbered 11, after V lost 5 bases and J lost 8 bases. The CDR3 sequence is 15 residues long. From germline, CDR1 is MDHEN and CDR2 SYDVKM.

This clone has just a few counts. The chain links TRBV11-2 to TRBJ1-2; maybe TRBD1 (6 bases). This CDR3 spans 13 amino acids. The germline V gene encodes CDR1 SGHAT and CDR2 FQNNGV. V was trimmed by 1 base and J by 7 bases, leaving 10 bases between them. In nucleotides, the CDR3 is TGTGCCAGCAGCTTAGCTCAGGGGTCTGGCTACACCTTC. Its translation: CASSLAQGSGYTF.

By share of the sample, this clone is medium-sized. This chain's CDR3 is CSARMGQGDQPQHF. The CDR3 DNA reads TGCAGTGCTAGAATGGGACAGGGGGATCAGCCCCAGCATTTT. The chain has TRBV20-1 and TRBJ1-5, with TRBD1 identical over 11 bases. CDR3 length equals 14 residues. CDR1 is DFQATT, CDR2 SNEGSKA, per germline (reference sequence). The junction had 2 bases not matched to a gene; V was cut back by 2 bases and J by 5 bases.

This chain links TRBV7-9 with TRBJ2-7; 7 nucleotides agree with TRBD2. This CDR3 region has 14 residues. J was trimmed by 4 bases and V by 1 base; bases with no gene match: 4. Germline values: CDR1 SEHNR, CDR2 FQNEAQ (reference sequence). The CDR3 region has the DNA TGTGCCAGCAGCTTAGGCGGGAGTGGATACGAGCAGTACTTC. It codes for CASSLGGSGYEQYF.

By proportion, this clone is medium-sized. V gene TRBV6-5 combines with J gene TRBJ1-2; TRBD1 matches 7 bases. Germline lookup yields CDR1 MNHEY and CDR2 SVGAGI. Unmatched junction bases numbered 11, after V lost 0 bases and J lost 4 bases. This CDR3 comprises 17 residues. CDR3 sequence reads: CASSYSIIQGTVYGYTF. Written as DNA, the CDR3 is TGTGCCAGCAGTTACTCGATAATACAGGGGACCGTCTATGGCTACACCTTC.

The rearrangement links TRBV20-1 to TRBJ2-3, with 10 bases that match TRBD2. Germline CDR1 and CDR2: DFQATT and SNEGSKA (reference sequence). The V gene end was trimmed by 2 bases and the J gene end by 3 bases; junction bases not matched to a gene: 11. The CDR3 spans 17 residues. CDR3 amino acids: CSARPARSLAGTDTQYF. CDR3 in DNA: TGCAGTGCTAGACCCGCTCGATCACTAGCGGGAACAGATACGCAGTATTTT.

This clone is medium-sized in the sample. The chain combines TRBV2 with TRBJ2-7; maybe TRBD2 (7 bases). The CDR3 runs to 16 residues. Trimming took 2 bases from V and 0 from J, leaving 14 bases between them. Germline loops: CDR1 SNHLY, CDR2 FYNNEI. CDR3 amino acids: CASSELRGGYSYEQYF. CDR3 nucleotide sequence: TGTGCCAGCAGTGAATTAAGGGGGGGGTACTCCTACGAGCAGTACTTC. The variable domain in full, completed from reference TRBV2 and TRBJ2-7, reads EPEVTQTPSHQVTQMGQEVILRCVPISNHLYFYWYRQILGQKVEFLVSFYNNEISEKSEIFDDQFSVERPDGSNFTLKIRSTKLEDSAMYFCASSELRGGYSYEQYFGPGTRLTVT.

This clone rates as medium-sized. The chain carries TRBV20-1 and TRBJ2-1; perhaps TRBD2 as D (7 bases). Germline assignment: CDR1 DFQATT and CDR2 SNEGSKA (reference sequence). The V end was cut by 1 base, the J end by 12 bases, with 22 bases between. This CDR3 is built from 15 residues. In DNA form, the CDR3 reads TGCAGTGCTAGAGTGCGGGGAGGGGACAATGATGGGCAGTTCTTC. It specifies CSARVRGGDNDGQFF.

The rearrangement uses TRBV5-1 and TRBJ2-7, with D possibly matching TRBD1 (6 bases). Trimming left V 3 bases short and J 2 bases short, with 24 bases between. Germline CDR1 reads SGHRS; CDR2 reads YFSETQ. The CDR3 totals 18 residues. This CDR3 reads CASSWDKARYTPPYEQYF. CDR3 DNA: TGCGCCAGCAGCTGGGACAAGGCAAGATATACCCCTCCCTACGAGCAGTACTTC.

The chain has TRBV5-1 and TRBJ1-2; 10 nucleotides line up with TRBD1. This CDR3 has 16 amino acids. Germline values: CDR1 SGHRS, CDR2 YFSETQ. Trimming at V came to 0 bases and at J to 3 bases, leaving 5 bases not matched to a gene. In DNA, the CDR3 is TGCGCCAGCAGCTTGGGACAGGGGGCGCGAGACTATGGCTACACCTTC. Residues: CASSLGQGARDYGYTF.

This clone was seen at least ten times. The rearrangement links TRBV7-3 to TRBJ2-1; D is unresolved. The CDR3 spans 13 residues. Looked up from germline, CDR1 is SGHTA and CDR2 is FQGTGA. V was cut by 5 bases and J by 7 bases, with 12 bases left in between. The CDR3 sequence: CASSRTGDNEQFF. CDR3 in DNA: TGTGCCAGCAGCCGCACGGGTGATAATGAGCAGTTCTTC.

The CDR3 coding sequence is TGTGCCAGCAGCTTGGAGCAGGGGACTGGAAACACCATATATTTT. As protein: CASSLEQGTGNTIYF. The V gene is TRBV5-5, the J gene TRBJ1-3, with D possibly being TRBD1 (6 bases). V dropped 0 bases and J dropped 2 bases, with 9 bases sitting between them. Per the germline V gene, CDR1 is SGHKS and CDR2 is YYEKEE (reference sequence). This CDR3 comprises 15 residues.

This clone was picked up a small number of times. V usage is TRBV6-5 and J usage is TRBJ2-1; D unclear. Looked up from germline, CDR1 is MNHEY and CDR2 is SVGAGI. This CDR3 has 15 amino acids. The V and J ends lost 2 bases and 5 bases respectively, with 13 bases between them. CDR3 coding DNA: TGTGCCAGCAGTTACACGACGGAGCCAGACAATGAGCAGTTCTTC. Translated: CASSYTTEPDNEQFF.

The CDR3 sequence is CASSLGVSLAGGTDTQYF. The CDR3 bases are TGTGCCAGCAGCTTAGGGGTCTCCCTAGCGGGCGGCACAGATACGCAGTATTTT. V is TRBV11-1 and J is TRBJ2-3; 8 bases are a match to TRBD2. This CDR3 has 18 residues. Losses at the gene ends were 1 base for V and 1 base for J; bases not matched to a gene: 10. Germline V gene sequence: CDR1 SGHAT, CDR2 FQDESV (reference sequence).

This clone is termed large. The gene calls are TRBV2 and TRBJ2-7; tentatively, D is TRBD2 (6 bases). The CDR3 contains 14 residues. V lost 1 base and J 4 bases, leaving 11 bases between the germline ends. CDR1 is SNHLY, CDR2 FYNNEI, per germline. The CDR3 sequence is CASSEGGTNYEQYF. The CDR3 DNA is TGTGCCAGCAGTGAAGGCGGGACCAATTACGAGCAGTACTTC.

This clone came up many times. The gene calls are TRBV5-4 and TRBJ2-1, with TRBD1 identical over 7 bases. V was pared by 3 bases and J by 4 bases, with 7 bases of the junction left unmatched. The CDR3 loop spans 15 amino acids. Looked up from germline, CDR1 is SGHNT and CDR2 is YYREEE (reference sequence). DNA for the CDR3: TGTGCCAGCAGCTCACCAACACAGGGGTACAATGAGCAGTTCTTC. It is translated as CASSSPTQGYNEQFF. The whole variable domain, remainder taken from reference TRBV5-4 and TRBJ2-1, is ETGVTQSPTHLIKTRGQQVTLRCSSQSGHNTVSWYQQALGQGPQFIFQYYREEENGRGNFPPRFSGLQFPNYSSELNVNALELDDSALYLCASSSPTQGYNEQFFGPGTRLTVL.

By sample fraction, this clone is large. The chain uses TRBV5-1 and TRBJ2-3; 9 bases match TRBD2. V shed 7 bases and J 2 bases; nucleotides not matched to a gene: 5. The CDR3 is made up of 14 amino acids. CDR1 is SGHRS, CDR2 YFSETQ, per germline. CDR3 region: CASGAGGLTDTQYF. As DNA, the CDR3 is TGCGCCAGCGGGGCGGGGGGGCTCACAGATACGCAGTATTTT.

This chain links TRBV20-1 with TRBJ2-2, with D tentatively TRBD1 (5 bases). The CDR3 consists of 16 residues. Trimming took off 0 bases at V and 2 bases at J, with 13 bases between the two ends. In germline, CDR1 is DFQATT, CDR2 SNEGSKA (reference sequence). The CDR3 sequence is CSARDLTDPNTGELFF. The CDR3 bases are TGCAGTGCTAGAGATCTGACAGATCCCAACACCGGGGAGCTGTTTTTT.

The CDR3 DNA reads as TGTGCCAGCAGCCAACTAGGGGCCTACAATGAGCAGTTCTTC. Translating it yields CASSQLGAYNEQFF. V gene TRBV3-1 combines with J gene TRBJ2-1; maybe TRBD1 (5 bases). Looked up from germline, CDR1 is LGHDT and CDR2 is YNNKEL (reference sequence). CDR3 size: 14 residues. V dropped 2 bases and J dropped 2 bases, with 7 bases sitting between them.

In its sample, this clone was seen a few times. This chain connects TRBV19 to TRBJ2-7; no clear D. Germline V CDR1 and CDR2: LNHDA, SQIVND (reference sequence). The length of the CDR3 is 13 residues. V lost 7 bases, J lost 2 bases, and 12 bases lay in between. CDR3 bases: TGTGCCAGTAATCCAGAGGCTACCTACGAGCAGTACTTC. It yields the protein CASNPEATYEQYF.

V gene TRBV3-1 combines with J gene TRBJ2-7; 10 nucleotides match TRBD2. V trimming: 4 bases; J trimming: 2 bases; junction bases outside the gene matches: 2. The CDR3 contains 14 residues. Germline V gene data show CDR1 as LGHDT and CDR2 as YNNKEL (reference sequence). This CDR3 reads CASSPSGGPYEQYV. CDR3 coding DNA: TGTGCCAGCAGCCCTAGCGGGGGTCCCTACGAGCAGTACGTC.

This clone was counted a few times. V gene TRBV6-1 combines with J gene TRBJ2-7; D may be TRBD1 or TRBD2 (5 bases each). The CDR3 runs 16 residues. Per germline, CDR1 MNHNS and CDR2 SASEGT. The ends were cut back, 4 bases at V and 7 bases at J, with 23 bases in the middle. CDR3 sequence: CASSAKGRSFVGEQYF. In nucleotides, the CDR3 is TGTGCCAGCAGTGCAAAGGGACGGTCGTTTGTAGGGGAGCAGTACTTC.

This clone has just one count. The rearrangement joins TRBV7-9 to TRBJ2-1, with a tentative D call TRBD1 (7 bases). The CDR3 is 14 amino acids. V was shortened by 3 bases and J by 9 bases, with 15 bases between the two germline ends. Germline V gene lookup returns CDR1 SEHNR and CDR2 FQNEAQ (reference sequence). For the CDR3, the DNA is TGTGCCAGCAGCTTTCAGGGGGGAGAGACTGAGCAGTTCTTC. Residues: CASSFQGGETEQFF.

CDR3 bases: TGCGCCAGCAGCTTCGGGGGACAGGGTGTACCCTACGAGCAGTACTTC. Translated: CASSFGGQGVPYEQYF. This chain links TRBV5-1 with TRBJ2-7, with TRBD1 identical over 9 bases. Trimming at V came to 2 bases and at J to 2 bases, leaving 8 bases not matched to a gene. CDR3 size: 16 residues. Germline V gene sequence: CDR1 SGHRS, CDR2 YFSETQ.

This chain links TRBV5-5 with TRBJ1-2; 7 bases match TRBD1. The length of the CDR3 is 14 residues. CDR1 is SGHKS, CDR2 YYEKEE, per germline (reference sequence). V was pared by 0 bases and J by 2 bases, with 1 base of the junction left unmatched. This chain's CDR3 is CASSLGQGNYGYTF. DNA for the CDR3: TGTGCCAGCAGCTTGGGACAGGGAAACTATGGCTACACCTTC.

This clone showed up just a few times. The CDR3: CASSTLAKSTDTQYF. CDR3 coding DNA: TGTGCCAGTAGTACACTAGCGAAAAGCACAGATACGCAGTATTTT. The chain has TRBV19 and TRBJ2-3, with 7 bases aligning to TRBD2. This CDR3 region has 15 residues. The germline V gene has CDR1 LNHDA and CDR2 SQIVND (reference sequence). Trimming cost V 4 bases and J 0 bases; bases outside gene matches: 4.

The CDR3 loop is CAWSAGNTEAFF. CDR3 bases: TGTGCCTGGAGTGCTGGGAACACTGAAGCTTTCTTT. The rearrangement joins TRBV30 to TRBJ1-1; D gene uncertain. CDR3 length equals 12 residues. V was pared by 1 base and J by 1 base, with 4 bases between. CDR1 GTSNPN and CDR2 SVGIG come from the germline V gene (reference sequence).

This clone was seen ten or more times. The chain uses TRBV6-1 and TRBJ2-7, with 8 bases aligning to TRBD1. The length of the CDR3 is 15 residues. Germline CDR1 MNHNS, CDR2 SASEGT. Trimming took 6 bases from V and 7 from J; bases not matched to a gene: 14. Here the CDR3 reads CASRPAGGSSLEQYF. CDR3 sequence (DNA): TGTGCCAGCAGGCCGGCAGGGGGCTCCTCGTTAGAGCAGTACTTC.